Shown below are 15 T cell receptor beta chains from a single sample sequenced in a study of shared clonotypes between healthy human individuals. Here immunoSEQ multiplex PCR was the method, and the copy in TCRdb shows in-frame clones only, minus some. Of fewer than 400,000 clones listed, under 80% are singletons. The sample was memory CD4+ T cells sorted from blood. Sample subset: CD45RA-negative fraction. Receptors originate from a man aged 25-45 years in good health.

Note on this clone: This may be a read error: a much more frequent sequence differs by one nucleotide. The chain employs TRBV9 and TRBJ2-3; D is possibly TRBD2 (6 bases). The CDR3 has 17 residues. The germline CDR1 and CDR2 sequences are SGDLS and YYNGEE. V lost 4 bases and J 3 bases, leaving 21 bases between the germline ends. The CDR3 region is CASSIGVSLANTDTQYF. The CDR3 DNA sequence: TGTGCCAGCAGCATAGGCGTCAGCCTAGCGAATACAGATACGCAGTATTTT.

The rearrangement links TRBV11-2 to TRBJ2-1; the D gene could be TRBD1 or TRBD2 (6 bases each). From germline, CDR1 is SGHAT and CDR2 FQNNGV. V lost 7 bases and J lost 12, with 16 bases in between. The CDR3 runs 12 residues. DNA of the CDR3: TGTGCCAGCACCAAATCCGGGGGCGGGCAGTTCTTC. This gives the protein CASTKSGGGQFF.

The DNA of the CDR3 is TGTGCCAGTAGTATCGGACTAGCGGGAGGAGAGACCCAGTACTTC. Encoded protein: CASSIGLAGGETQYF. The V call is TRBV19, the J call TRBJ2-5, with TRBD2 matching over 14 bases. The junction had 1 base not matched to a gene; V was cut back by 3 bases and J by 4 bases. Looked up from germline, CDR1 is LNHDA and CDR2 is SQIVND (reference sequence). The CDR3 has 15 residues.

The DNA of the CDR3 is TGTGCCAGCAGAGACCAACAGGTGACTGAAGCTTTCTTT. This codes for CASRDQQVTEAFF. The V gene is TRBV6-1, the J gene TRBJ1-1; D perhaps matches TRBD1 (5 bases). With 6 bases removed from V and 5 bases from J, the gap between germline ends came to 13 bases. This CDR3 comprises 13 residues. Germline V gene lookup returns CDR1 MNHNS and CDR2 SASEGT.

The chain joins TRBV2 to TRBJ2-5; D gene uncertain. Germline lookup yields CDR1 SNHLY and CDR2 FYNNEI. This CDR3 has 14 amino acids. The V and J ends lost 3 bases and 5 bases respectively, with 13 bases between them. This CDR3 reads CASSDRASWETQYF. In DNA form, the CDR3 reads TGTGCCAGCAGTGACCGGGCCTCGTGGGAGACCCAGTACTTC.

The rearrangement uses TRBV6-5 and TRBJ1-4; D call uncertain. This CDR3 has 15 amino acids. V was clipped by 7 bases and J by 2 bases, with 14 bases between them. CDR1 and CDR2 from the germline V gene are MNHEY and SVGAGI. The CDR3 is CASKGGGATNEKLFF. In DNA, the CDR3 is TGTGCCAGCAAGGGCGGCGGAGCGACTAATGAAAAACTGTTTTTT.

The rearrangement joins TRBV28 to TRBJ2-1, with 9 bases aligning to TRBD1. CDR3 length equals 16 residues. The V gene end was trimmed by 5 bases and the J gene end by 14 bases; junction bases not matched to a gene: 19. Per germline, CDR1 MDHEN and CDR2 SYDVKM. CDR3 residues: CASSPLGTGLPNRKFF. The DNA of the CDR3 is TGTGCCAGCAGTCCACTTGGGACAGGGCTCCCTAATCGAAAGTTCTTC.

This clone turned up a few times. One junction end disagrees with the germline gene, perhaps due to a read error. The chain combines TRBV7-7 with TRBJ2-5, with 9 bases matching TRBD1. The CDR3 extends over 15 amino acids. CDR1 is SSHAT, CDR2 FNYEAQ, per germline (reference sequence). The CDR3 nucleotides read TGTGCTAGCAGCCGCGGACAGGGGCCACAAGAGACCCAGTACTTC. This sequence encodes CASSRGQGPQETQYF.

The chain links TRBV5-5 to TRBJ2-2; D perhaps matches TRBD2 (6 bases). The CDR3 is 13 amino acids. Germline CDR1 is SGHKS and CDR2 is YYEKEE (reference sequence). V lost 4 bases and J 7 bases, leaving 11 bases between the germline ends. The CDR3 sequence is CASSPTGDGELFF. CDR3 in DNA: TGTGCCAGCAGCCCGACGGGAGACGGGGAGCTGTTTTTT.

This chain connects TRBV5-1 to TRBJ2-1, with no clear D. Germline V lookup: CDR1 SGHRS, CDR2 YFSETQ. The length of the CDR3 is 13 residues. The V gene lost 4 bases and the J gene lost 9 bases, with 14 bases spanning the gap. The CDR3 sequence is CASSPQRQTEQFF. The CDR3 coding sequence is TGCGCCAGCAGCCCCCAACGACAAACTGAGCAGTTCTTC.

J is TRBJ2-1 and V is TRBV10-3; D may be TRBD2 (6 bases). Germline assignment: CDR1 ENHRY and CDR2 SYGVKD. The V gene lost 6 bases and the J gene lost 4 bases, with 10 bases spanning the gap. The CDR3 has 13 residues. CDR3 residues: CAISASAYNEQFF. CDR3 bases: TGTGCCATCAGCGCTAGCGCGTACAATGAGCAGTTCTTC.

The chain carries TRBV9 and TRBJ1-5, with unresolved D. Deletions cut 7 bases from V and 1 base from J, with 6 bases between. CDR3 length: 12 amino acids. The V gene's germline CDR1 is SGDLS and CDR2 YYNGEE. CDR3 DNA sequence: TGTGCCAGCGGGGAAAGCAATCAGCCCCAGCATTTT. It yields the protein CASGESNQPQHF.

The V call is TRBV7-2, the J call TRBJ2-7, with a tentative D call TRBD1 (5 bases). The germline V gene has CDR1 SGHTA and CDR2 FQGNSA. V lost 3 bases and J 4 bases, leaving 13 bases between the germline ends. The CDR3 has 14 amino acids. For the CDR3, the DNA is TGTGCCAGCAGCTTCCGCACCCCAGGGTACGAGCAGTACTTC. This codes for CASSFRTPGYEQYF. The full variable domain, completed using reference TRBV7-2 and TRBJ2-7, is GAGVSQSPSNKVTEKGKDVELRCDPISGHTALYWYRQSLGQGLEFLIYFQGNSAPDKSGLPSDRFSAERTGGSVSTLTIQRTQQEDSAVYLCASSFRTPGYEQYFGPGTRLTVT.

CDR3 residues: CASRGARYNSPLHF. The CDR3 DNA reads TGTGCCAGCAGGGGTGCCCGGTATAATTCACCCCTCCACTTT. The V and J genes are TRBV6-5 and TRBJ1-6; D call uncertain. V was clipped by 6 bases and J by 4 bases, with 10 bases between them. The CDR3 is made up of 14 amino acids. Germline V lookup: CDR1 MNHEY, CDR2 SVGAGI.

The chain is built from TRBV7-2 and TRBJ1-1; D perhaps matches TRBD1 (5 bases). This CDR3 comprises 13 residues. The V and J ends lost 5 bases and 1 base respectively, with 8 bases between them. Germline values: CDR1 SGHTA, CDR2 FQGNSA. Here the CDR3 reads CASSADRNTEAFF. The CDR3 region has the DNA TGTGCCAGCAGCGCCGACAGGAACACTGAAGCTTTCTTT.